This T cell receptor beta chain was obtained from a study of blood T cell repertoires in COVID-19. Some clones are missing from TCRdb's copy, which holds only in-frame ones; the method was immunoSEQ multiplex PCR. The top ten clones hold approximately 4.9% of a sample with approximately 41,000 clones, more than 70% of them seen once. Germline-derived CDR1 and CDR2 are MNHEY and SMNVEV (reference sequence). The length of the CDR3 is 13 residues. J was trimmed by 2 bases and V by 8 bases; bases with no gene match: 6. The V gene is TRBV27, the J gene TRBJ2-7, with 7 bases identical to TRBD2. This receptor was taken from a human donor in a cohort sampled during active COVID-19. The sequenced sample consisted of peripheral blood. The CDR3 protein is CASRLAATYEQYF. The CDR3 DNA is TGTGCCAGCCGGCTAGCGGCTACCTACGAGCAGTACTTC.